A single sample gave rise to the 22 T cell receptor beta chains below, sequenced in a study of blood T cell repertoires in COVID-19. Generated by immunoSEQ multiplex PCR, the TCRdb table keeps only in-frame clones and is missing some. The table includes 60,000 to 85,000 clones, 70% to 90% detected once. Specimen: peripheral blood. These TCRs come from a man aged 45 to 65 with active COVID-19.

This rearrangement joins TRBV19 to TRBJ2-2; D is uncertain. Germline loops: CDR1 LNHDA, CDR2 SQIVND (reference sequence). V was cut by 0 bases and J by 5 bases, with 16 bases left in between. This CDR3 region has 17 residues. The CDR3 is CASSIEGVGVPTGELFF. DNA for the CDR3: TGTGCCAGTAGTATAGAGGGTGTAGGAGTACCAACCGGGGAGCTGTTTTTT.

In its sample, this clone was seen once. The chain is built from TRBV4-2 and TRBJ2-7; 13 bases align to TRBD2. V lost 3 bases, J lost 4 bases, and 6 bases stayed unmatched. The CDR3 extends over 16 amino acids. Germline CDR1 and CDR2: LGHNA and YNFKEQ. The CDR3 DNA reads TGTGCCAGCAGCCACTGGGGACTAGCGGGATTTTACGAGCAGTACTTC. Translation: CASSHWGLAGFYEQYF.

There are a few counts of this clone. The rearrangement links TRBV12-3 or TRBV12-4 to TRBJ1-2; possibly TRBD1 for D (5 bases). The CDR3 length is 13 residues. With 1 base removed from V and 8 bases from J, the gap between germline ends came to 11 bases. The CDR3 DNA reads as TGTGCCAGCAGTTTAGGCGCAGGGAAGGGCTACACCTTC. As protein: CASSLGAGKGYTF.

The V and J genes are TRBV4-2 and TRBJ2-1, with D tentatively TRBD2 (6 bases). Trimming shortened V by 5 bases and J by 5 bases, and 19 bases separated the two germline ends. The CDR3 length is 16 residues. Germline V gives CDR1 LGHNA, CDR2 YNFKEQ. As DNA, the CDR3 is TGTGCCAGCAGCGGGCGGGACCTATACGGGGACAATGAGCAGTTCTTC. It is translated as CASSGRDLYGDNEQFF.

The V gene is TRBV28, the J gene TRBJ2-3; 9 bases are a match to TRBD1. Trimming at V came to 10 bases and at J to 4 bases, leaving 9 bases not matched to a gene. In germline, CDR1 is MDHEN, CDR2 SYDVKM. CDR3 length: 14 residues. The CDR3 here is CATTLRQGADTQYF. The CDR3 nucleotides read TGTGCCACCACCCTACGACAGGGGGCAGATACGCAGTATTTT.

The DNA of the CDR3 is TGTGCCAGCAGCCAATCCAGCTCCTACAATGAGCAGTTCTTC. Translating gives CASSQSSSYNEQFF. The chain uses TRBV14 and TRBJ2-1, with D unresolved. Germline CDR1 is SGHDN and CDR2 is FVKESK. The CDR3 consists of 14 residues. V dropped 2 bases and J dropped 0 bases, with 5 bases sitting between them.

The chain has TRBV6-6 and TRBJ1-5; weak D call: TRBD1 (5 bases). CDR1 and CDR2 from the germline V gene are MNHNY and SVGAGI (reference sequence). The CDR3 is 14 amino acids. V lost 2 bases and J lost 10, with 15 bases in between. This CDR3 reads CASSYDSQVYPQHF. The CDR3 DNA reads as TGTGCCAGCAGTTACGACAGTCAAGTATACCCCCAGCATTTT.

The chain combines TRBV5-1 with TRBJ2-3; TRBD2 aligns across 9 bases. The CDR3 has 16 amino acids. V was clipped by 4 bases and J by 2 bases; unmatched bases: 8. Germline V gives CDR1 SGHRS, CDR2 YFSETQ. As DNA, the CDR3 is TGCGCCAGCAGCCTCAAGGCGGGGGGGTCCACAGATACGCAGTATTTT. Its protein is CASSLKAGGSTDTQYF.

This clone showed up just once. The chain recombines TRBV4-3 with TRBJ2-1; 9 positions match TRBD2. The CDR3 length is 16 residues. J lost 4 bases, V lost 0 bases, and 4 bases had no gene match. From germline, CDR1 is LGHNA and CDR2 YSLEER. The CDR3: CASSQDLAGGYNEQFF. DNA for the CDR3: TGCGCCAGCAGCCAAGATTTGGCGGGGGGGTACAATGAGCAGTTCTTC.

The chain couples TRBV18 to TRBJ2-3; possibly TRBD2 for D (6 bases). CDR3 length: 13 residues. Trimming left V 9 bases short and J 3 bases short, with 13 bases between. CDR1 is KGHSH, CDR2 LQKENI, per germline. DNA for the CDR3: TGTGCCAGTTTTACCGGGGGTACAGATACGCAGTATTTT. Translation: CASFTGGTDTQYF. The full variable domain, with the rest looked up from reference TRBV18 and TRBJ2-3, is NAGVMQNPRHLVRRRGQEARLRCSPMKGHSHVYWYRQLPEEGLKFMVYLQKENIIDESGMPKERFSAEFPKEGPSILRIQQVVRGDSAAYFCASFTGGTDTQYFGPGTRLTVL.

This rearrangement joins TRBV19 to TRBJ1-2; TRBD1 matches 8 bases. CDR1 and CDR2 from the germline V gene are LNHDA and SQIVND (reference sequence). The CDR3 has 15 amino acids. Trimming at V came to 7 bases and at J to 5 bases, leaving 12 bases not matched to a gene. The CDR3 is CASTPSPTGGYGYTF. The CDR3 nucleotides read TGTGCCAGTACCCCAAGCCCAACAGGGGGATATGGCTACACCTTC.

This clone was counted once. V is TRBV6-5 and J is TRBJ1-2, with 7 nucleotides matching TRBD1. V dropped 2 bases and J dropped 1; count of bases not matched to a gene: 7. The CDR3 runs 16 residues. Germline CDR1 MNHEY, CDR2 SVGAGI. The chain's CDR3 is CASSYPRAGGNYGYTF. DNA for the CDR3: TGTGCCAGCAGTTACCCTAGGGCAGGGGGTAACTATGGCTACACCTTC.

The genes are TRBV25-1 and TRBJ2-3; possibly TRBD2 for D (7 bases). The CDR3 consists of 17 residues. Trimming took 4 bases from V and 3 from J, leaving 20 bases between them. Germline CDR1 is MGHDK and CDR2 is SYGVNS. CDR3 residues: CASSVGGGGLVTDTQYF. The DNA of the CDR3 is TGTGCCAGCAGTGTTGGGGGAGGGGGACTTGTAACAGATACGCAGTATTTT.

Only one count was recorded for this clone. This rearrangement joins TRBV5-1 to TRBJ1-2, with D unresolved. The germline V and J ends were trimmed by 0 bases and 2 bases, with 11 bases remaining between them. This CDR3 comprises 15 residues. The V gene's germline CDR1 is SGHRS and CDR2 YFSETQ. DNA for the CDR3: TGCGCCAGCAGCTTGGTCGGCACAGAAAACTATGGCTACACCTTC. The encoded protein is CASSLVGTENYGYTF. The whole variable domain, remainder taken from reference TRBV5-1 and TRBJ1-2, is KAGVTQTPRYLIKTRGQQVTLSCSPISGHRSVSWYQQTPGQGLQFLFEYFSETQRNKGNFPGRFSGRQFSNSRSEMNVSTLELGDSALYLCASSLVGTENYGYTFGSGTRLTVV.

A remark on this clone: The sample holds other DNA sequences that translate to the same CDR3. J is TRBJ1-3 and V is TRBV5-1, with D unresolved. V dropped 0 bases and J dropped 0 bases, with 4 bases sitting between them. The CDR3 is 14 amino acids. The germline V gene encodes CDR1 SGHRS and CDR2 YFSETQ. The CDR3 here is CASSLEHSGNTIYF. CDR3 nucleotide sequence: TGCGCCAGCAGCTTGGAACACTCTGGAAACACCATATATTTT.

This sequence joins TRBV4-2 and TRBJ1-5; D unresolved. The V gene lost 2 bases and the J gene lost 0 bases, with 5 bases spanning the gap. Per the germline V gene, CDR1 is LGHNA and CDR2 is YNFKEQ. The CDR3 loop spans 14 amino acids. This CDR3 is CASSQTYSNQPQHF. In DNA form, the CDR3 reads TGTGCCAGCAGCCAAACATATAGCAATCAGCCCCAGCATTTT.

There are a few counts of this clone. CDR3 protein: CASSLGQANEKLFF. In nucleotides, the CDR3 is TGTGCCAGCAGCCTCGGACAGGCCAATGAAAAACTGTTTTTT. The rearrangement uses TRBV7-9 and TRBJ1-4; 7 positions agree with TRBD1. Germline V lookup: CDR1 SEHNR, CDR2 FQNEAQ (reference sequence). With V trimmed by 5 bases and J by 5 bases, 5 bases remained unmatched. The CDR3 is 14 residues long. Together with reference TRBV7-9 and TRBJ1-4, the CDR3 gives the full variable domain: DTGVSQNPRHKITKRGQNVTFRCDPISEHNRLYWYRQTLGQGPEFLTYFQNEAQLEKSRLLSDRFSAERPKGSFSTLEIQRTEQGDSAMYLCASSLGQANEKLFFGSGTQLSVL.

This chain uses TRBV9 with TRBJ2-3; tentatively, D is TRBD2 (5 bases). Trimming left V 0 bases short and J 8 bases short, with 13 bases between. Per the germline V gene, CDR1 is SGDLS and CDR2 is YYNGEE. This CDR3 spans 14 amino acids. CDR3 sequence: CASSVDQEGGTQYF. The CDR3 coding sequence is TGTGCCAGCAGCGTAGACCAAGAAGGAGGTACGCAGTATTTT.

The V call is TRBV7-8, the J call TRBJ2-5; 11 bases map to TRBD2. There are 14 residues in the CDR3. Germline trimming cut 4 bases from V and 3 bases from J; bases unmatched to any gene: 1. Germline V gene sequence: CDR1 SGHVS, CDR2 FQNEAQ. The CDR3 loop is CASSSSGGKETQYF. CDR3 DNA sequence: TGTGCCAGCAGCTCTAGCGGGGGGAAAGAGACCCAGTACTTC.

The V and J genes are TRBV5-4 and TRBJ1-2; a possible D gene is TRBD1 (6 bases). Per germline, CDR1 SGHNT and CDR2 YYREEE (reference sequence). The CDR3 totals 15 residues. V shed 0 bases and J shed 2 bases, with 11 bases lying between them. The CDR3 DNA follows: TGTGCCAGCAGCTTGGAAGACAGGCTAAACTATGGCTACACCTTC. Its translation is CASSLEDRLNYGYTF.

The chain couples TRBV9 to TRBJ2-7; 7 bases agree with TRBD1. Germline CDR1 is SGDLS and CDR2 is YYNGEE. Unmatched junction bases numbered 7, after V lost 4 bases and J lost 3 bases. The CDR3 extends over 14 amino acids. The CDR3 sequence is CASSRQTGSYEQYF. The CDR3 nucleotides are TGTGCCAGCAGCAGACAGACAGGGAGCTACGAGCAGTACTTC.

This clone was seen only once. This chain links TRBV7-3 with TRBJ2-1; 8 positions match TRBD1. Germline assignment: CDR1 SGHTA and CDR2 FQGTGA. Trimming cost V 4 bases and J 10 bases; bases outside gene matches: 12. The CDR3 is 15 residues long. DNA of the CDR3: TGTGCCAGCAGCTCCCAAATAAGGACAGGGAAGGAGCAGTTCTTC. Translating gives CASSSQIRTGKEQFF. The full variable domain, in which reference TRBV7-3 and TRBJ2-1 provide the parts outside the CDR3, is GAGVSQTPSNKVTEKGKYVELRCDPISGHTALYWYRQSLGQGPEFLIYFQGTGAADDSGLPNDRFFAVRPEGSVSTLKIQRTERGDSAVYLCASSSQIRTGKEQFFGPGTRLTVL.